These T cell receptor beta chains were read from a single sample in a study of metastatic and nonmetastatic thyroid tumors. TCRdb reprocessed the PCR reads using MiXCR. The sample has 30,000 to 35,000 clones, 25% to 30% seen once; the top ten hold less than 9.5%. Sequencing was done on a sample of blood. These receptor sequences come from a female donor with papillary thyroid cancer or a benign thyroid nodule (not recorded which). Some clones in this sample may be carry-over from other donors' samples. The CDR3 runs from the conserved cysteine through the conserved F or W. D genes are given only for firm matches. Clone sizes are given selectively: once, few, many, or a class where the clone is expanded.

D | J | size | V | DNA | CDR3
TRBD1 | TRBJ2-5 | NA | TRBV5-4 | TGCGCCAGCAGCTTGGGTGGGACAGGTCCCCAAGAGACCCAGTACTTC | CASSLGGTGPQETQYF
TRBD2 | TRBJ2-1 | medium-sized | TRBV12-3/TRBV12-4 | TGTGCCAGCAGTTTTCTGAGCGGGAGTGCAAATGAGCAGTTCTTC | CASSFLSGSANEQFF
NA | TRBJ1-5 | many | TRBV5-1 | TGCGCCAGCAGCACTCAAGGGGGGGATCAGCCCCAGCATTTT | CASSTQGGDQPQHF
NA | TRBJ2-5 | few | TRBV12-3/TRBV12-4 | TGTGCCAGCAGTTTGCCAGAAAGTCAAGAGACCCAGTACTTC | CASSLPESQETQYF
TRBD1 | TRBJ1-2 | many | TRBV3-1 | TGTGCCAGCAGCCTTATAACCAGGACAGGGGGACTTAACTATGGCTACACCTTC | CASSLITRTGGLNYGYTF
TRBD1 | TRBJ2-3 | NA | TRBV6-2/TRBV6-3 | TGTGCCAGCAGTTACGACCCCTGGACAGGTATGACAGATACGCAGTATTTT | CASSYDPWTGMTDTQYF
TRBD2 | TRBJ2-4 | many | TRBV19 | TGTGCCAGTAGAGTCCTAGCGGGAGAGGCCAAAAACATTCAGTACTTC | CASRVLAGEAKNIQYF
TRBD1 | TRBJ2-6 | NA | TRBV6-1 | TGTGCGAGCAAAGGACAGGTCTTCTCTGGTGCCACCGTCCTGACTTTC | CASKGQVFSGATVLTF
NA | TRBJ2-7 | NA | TRBV4-1 | TGCGCCAGCAGCCAAGGGAACAGATACGGGCAGTACTTC | CASSQGNRYGQYF
NA | TRBJ2-1 | NA | TRBV28 | TGTGCCAGCAGGGAATACAATGAGCAGTTCTTC | CASREYNEQFF
NA | TRBJ1-6 | medium-sized | TRBV30 | TGTGCCTGGAGTGCTACCTCCACACCCCTCCACTTT | CAWSATSTPLHF
NA | TRBJ2-1 | many | TRBV20-1 | TGCAGTGCTAGAGATCGAAAGAGGGGTCTTTACAATGAGCAGTTCTTC | CSARDRKRGLYNEQFF
NA | TRBJ2-3 | many | TRBV19 | TGTGCCAGTAGTGAGCTCTGGGCAGGGGGCACAGATACGCAGTATTTT | CASSELWAGGTDTQYF
NA | TRBJ2-7 | few | TRBV12-3/TRBV12-4 | TGTGCCAGCAGTTTAAGGACGGTTTCCTACGAGCAGTACTTC | CASSLRTVSYEQYF
NA | TRBJ1-5 | NA | TRBV20-1 | TGCAGTGCTAGAGGGGGGTCGGATAGCAATCAGCCCCAGCATTTT | CSARGGSDSNQPQHF
NA | TRBJ2-1 | NA | TRBV5-1 | TGCGCCAGCAGCTTGGAGTGGGGGGGGCTTGAGCAGTTCTTC | CASSLEWGGLEQFF
TRBD2 | TRBJ2-1 | many | TRBV2 | TGTGCTCAACTAGCGGGGGGAGGTGAGCAGTTCTTC | CAQLAGGGEQFF
NA | TRBJ2-7 | many | TRBV5-4 | TGCGCCAGCAGCTTGTGGGGCCCCGGGGCGCAGTACTTC | CASSLWGPGAQYF
NA | TRBJ1-2 | few | TRBV28 | TGTGCCAGCATTTTCCCCCGGGGGGGGGGCTACACCTTC | CASIFPRGGGYTF
NA | TRBJ1-5 | many | TRBV6-1 | TGTGCCAGCAGGGGCGACGGTTACAATCAGCCCCAGCATTTT | CASRGDGYNQPQHF
TRBD1 | TRBJ1-2 | once | TRBV4-1 | TGCGCCAGCAGCCCCCGACAGGGTAACTATGGCTACACCTTC | CASSPRQGNYGYTF
TRBD1 | TRBJ1-2 | NA | TRBV4-3 | TGCGCCATCAGCCTCGGACAGGGCGACTATGGCTACACCTTC | CAISLGQGDYGYTF
NA | TRBJ1-2 | medium-sized | TRBV5-1 | TGCGCCAGCAGCTTGGCCTGGGATGGTAGCTACACCTTC | CASSLAWDGSYTF
NA | TRBJ2-1 | NA | TRBV11-2 | TGTGCCAGCAGCTTGACAGATTGGGATCGCGGTGAGCAGTTCTTC | CASSLTDWDRGEQFF
TRBD1 | TRBJ2-2 | few | TRBV5-1 | TGCGCCAGCAGCTACCGGACAGGGTTGGTCGTTCACACCGGGGAGCTGTTTTTT | CASSYRTGLVVHTGELFF
TRBD2 | TRBJ2-3 | many | TRBV6-4 | TGTGCCAGCAGTGCTAGCGGGGTCCCAGATACGCAGTATTTT | CASSASGVPDTQYF
NA | TRBJ2-7 | once | TRBV4-1 | TGCGCCAGCAGCCAAGACCATGAGAGGAGGCAGTACTTC | CASSQDHERRQYF
NA | TRBJ1-2 | many | TRBV5-1 | TGCGCCAGCAGCTTGGCCGGGGGCACGCGTGGCTACACCTTC | CASSLAGGTRGYTF
NA | TRBJ2-7 | NA | TRBV28 | TGTGCCAGCGCAGATTTCGGAGGCTCCTACGAGCAGTACTTC | CASADFGGSYEQYF
NA | TRBJ2-7 | many | TRBV4-1 | TGCGCCAGCAGCCCTTCCGGGGGCGGAGAGCAGTACTTC | CASSPSGGGEQYF
TRBD2 | TRBJ2-3 | many | TRBV6-1 | TGTGCCAGCAGTGCTTCTAGCGGGGGGTTCAACACAGATACGCAGTATTTT | CASSASSGGFNTDTQYF
NA | TRBJ2-7 | medium-sized | TRBV7-2 | TGTGCCACCGGGGAGAACTACGAGCAGTACTTC | CATGENYEQYF
TRBD1 | TRBJ1-1 | many | TRBV12-3/TRBV12-4 | TGTGCCAGCACAACCTTGGACAGGGGGCAACCGAACACTGAAGCTTTCTTT | CASTTLDRGQPNTEAFF
NA | TRBJ2-5 | NA | TRBV5-1 | TGCGCCGGGGGGACACACCACCCAGAGACCCAGTACTTC | CAGGTHHPETQYF
TRBD2 | TRBJ2-1 | medium-sized | TRBV5-1 | TGCGCCAGCAGCTCGGGACTAGCGGCCCTCTACAATGAGCAGTTCTTC | CASSSGLAALYNEQFF
TRBD2 | TRBJ2-2 | NA | TRBV9 | TGTGCCAGCAGCGTAGAAGGTAGCGGGGGGACCGGGGAGCTGTTTTTT | CASSVEGSGGTGELFF
NA | TRBJ1-2 | NA | TRBV27 | TGTGCCAGCAGCCCAACCCAGCTAAGTGGCTACACCTTC | CASSPTQLSGYTF
TRBD2 | TRBJ2-7 | medium-sized | TRBV2 | TGTGCCAGCAGTGAGGTAGCGGGGGGGCACTACGAGCAGTACTTC | CASSEVAGGHYEQYF
NA | TRBJ2-5 | many | TRBV7-9 | TGTGCCAGCAGCGTGGCGGGGAAGACCCAGTACTTC | CASSVAGKTQYF
NA | TRBJ2-2 | many | TRBV30 | TGTGCCTGGAGTGTAGGCCCGAACACCGGGGGGCTGTTTTTT | CAWSVGPNTGGLFF
TRBD1 | TRBJ2-1 | NA | TRBV12-3/TRBV12-4 | TGTGCCAGCAATATGGGACAGGGGAGAAGTGAGCAGTTCTTC | CASNMGQGRSEQFF
NA | TRBJ2-2 | many | TRBV5-1 | TGCGCCAGCAGCTTACGGAGGAACACCGGGGAGCTGTTTTTT | CASSLRRNTGELFF
NA | TRBJ2-7 | NA | TRBV10-3 | TGTGCCATCATGGGGGGACGGCGGTCCGAGCAGTACTTC | CAIMGGRRSEQYF
NA | TRBJ2-3 | few | TRBV2 | TGTGCCAGCAGTCTATCGGGGGTGAGCACAGATACGCAGTATTTT | CASSLSGVSTDTQYF
TRBD1 | TRBJ2-3 | many | TRBV4-2 | TGTGCCAGCAGCCAAGATAAGGGACAGGGGGCAGATACGCAGTATTTT | CASSQDKGQGADTQYF